Sequencing of this T cell receptor beta chain was carried out in a study of blood T cell repertoires in COVID-19 (dated by TCRdb to the early 2020s). Describing the broader study: Samples from collaborators originated in the United States, Italy and Spain and spanned both the acute and convalescent phases of COVID-19. Where HLA class I and class II types were available, the types were taken from metadata supplied by the sample provider, not from assay-based typing. The repertoires were released in a freely available public database intended as a resource for research on the immune response to SARS-CoV-2. The samples were drawn from two sources: the first 160 participants of the ongoing ImmuneRACE study, and 1,200 or so subjects contributed by 6 global collaborators. The dataset comprised deeply sampled blood TCRbeta repertoires from subjects exposed to, actively infected with, or recovered from COVID-19. The material from the prospective study consisted of cDNA or gDNA derived from T cells, B-cell-depleted T cells, or PBMCs. Nearly every sample came with metadata listing a de-identified subject ID, COVID-19 status, age in years and sex.

The collaborating institutions used their own protocols to collect whole blood in K2EDTA tubes. For TCRbeta analysis, collaborators shipped samples as frozen whole blood, isolated PBMCs, or DNA extracted from either of those sample types. Results the study describes overall, beyond this receptor: How much clinical and demographic metadata was included differed by source and by participant, and the metadata was provided uncurated.

About this clone itself: Its antigen target is currently unknown. Per-base quality was not reported, and no clone a single base away is much larger than it.

The immunoSEQ Assay, a bias-controlled multiplex PCR, was used to amplify TCRbeta CDR3 regions from genomic DNA. As for the original processing: Nucleated cell counts per sample were estimated from amplification of reference gene primers within the assay. To quantify the absolute abundance of each unique TCRbeta CDR3 rearrangement, sequence reads were collapsed and filtered. For each sample, productive Simpson clonality was calculated by taking the square root of Simpson's diversity index across productive rearrangements. Not all clones reach the TCRdb copy of this immuneACCESS table, which keeps in-frame sequences only. Checked studies attribute under half of the gap to unresolved V genes and leave the rest unexplained. V and J calls and clone size are as listed in that table; D and trimming were resolved from the DNA. Across this sample there are about 75,000 clones, with around 74% seen only once. Of the sample, 2.5% to 3% is held by the ten largest clones.

V and J lose 5 bases and 6 bases, and a span of 13 bases separates them. The CDR3 holds 14 amino acids from the cysteine to the phenylalanine. The DNA shown is the 42-base CDR3, in frame from base 1. Looking up the germline V gene yields CDR1 LGHNA and CDR2 YSLEER. Sequences were obtained from peripheral blood. The rearrangement combines TRBV4-3 with TRBJ2-2, and perhaps TRBD2 as D gene, on 5 matching bases. The receptor was derived from a human donor with acute or convalescent COVID-19. The donor label of this sample is uncertain. The DNA sequence is TGCGCCAGCAGCACCCTTCTGGACTCCGGGGAGCTGTTTTTT. Protein translation: CASSTLLDSGELFF.